The 29 T cell receptor beta chains reported below all come from one sample, sequenced in a study of blood T cell repertoires in COVID-19. The data were produced by immunoSEQ multiplex PCR, yet TCRdb's version contains in-frame clones alone and is incomplete. The repertoire includes about 52,000 clones, over 75% of them detected once, and about 16% sits in the top ten. The sample taken for sequencing was peripheral blood. The receptor source for this set is a human donor with active COVID-19. The donor label of this sample is uncertain.

The V call is TRBV6-5, the J call TRBJ1-1; no clear D. V gave up 2 bases and J gave up 1 base, with 5 bases separating them. Germline V lookup: CDR1 MNHEY, CDR2 SVGAGI. The CDR3 consists of 13 residues. The CDR3 loop is CASSYTGNTEAFF. CDR3 DNA: TGTGCCAGCAGTTACACGGGGAACACTGAAGCTTTCTTT.

The CDR3 DNA reads as TGTGCCAGCAGCTTAATATTGGGGCAGGGGGCAAGCACCGGGGAGCTGTTTTTT. The encoded protein is CASSLILGQGASTGELFF. The V and J genes are TRBV7-9 and TRBJ2-2; TRBD1 aligns across 8 bases. The V segment lost 2 bases and the J segment 4 bases; nucleotides outside the gene matches: 12. CDR1 and CDR2 from the germline V gene are SEHNR and FQNEAQ (reference sequence). The CDR3 contains 18 residues.

V and J are TRBV6-5 and TRBJ1-6; 8 bases are a match to TRBD1. V lost 5 bases and J lost 14; bases outside the gene matches: 14. The CDR3 totals 15 residues. The germline V gene has CDR1 MNHEY and CDR2 SVGAGI. The CDR3 DNA is TGTGCCAGCAGTAGCTCGACAGGGGCGGGTGGATCCCTCCACTTT. It encodes CASSSSTGAGGSLHF.

V usage is TRBV7-2 and J usage is TRBJ2-5; TRBD2 matches 7 bases. Germline V gene lookup returns CDR1 SGHTA and CDR2 FQGNSA. The CDR3 runs 14 residues. The J segment lost 2 bases and the V segment lost 4 bases, leaving 4 bases of the junction unmatched. The CDR3 loop reads CASSSSGLQETQYF. The CDR3 region has the DNA TGTGCCAGCAGCTCGTCGGGACTACAAGAGACCCAGTACTTC.

The chain recombines TRBV5-6 with TRBJ2-7; 7 bases line up with TRBD2. The CDR3 consists of 13 residues. The V segment lost 4 bases and the J segment 5 bases; nucleotides outside the gene matches: 6. The germline V gene has CDR1 SGHDT and CDR2 YYEEEE. The CDR3 nucleotides read TGTGCCAGCAGCCGGACTAGGTTCGACGAGCAGTACTTC. Translation gives CASSRTRFDEQYF.

The V call is TRBV28, the J call TRBJ1-5; 8 bases fit TRBD1. The CDR3 totals 16 residues. V dropped 6 bases and J dropped 1; count of bases not matched to a gene: 8. Germline CDR1 reads MDHEN; CDR2 reads SYDVKM. In DNA, the CDR3 is TGTGCCAGCAGCTCCGCAGGGGGCGCGAGCAATCAGCCCCAGCATTTT. Its translation is CASSSAGGASNQPQHF.

The CDR3 region is CASSETANYGYTF. CDR3 DNA: TGTGCCAGCAGTGAAACAGCAAACTATGGCTACACCTTC. V is TRBV2 and J is TRBJ1-2; D remains ambiguous. The germline CDR1 and CDR2 sequences are SNHLY and FYNNEI. Trimming pared 2 bases from V and 2 bases from J, leaving 6 bases between. There are 13 residues in the CDR3.

The CDR3, as DNA: TGTGCCAGCAGCCCCTTTGCGGTCTCTGGCTACACCTTC. This sequence encodes CASSPFAVSGYTF. This chain joins TRBV7-3 and TRBJ1-2; D is uncertain. The germline V gene encodes CDR1 SGHTA and CDR2 FQGTGA. V lost 5 bases and J lost 7, with 14 bases in between. This CDR3 region has 13 residues.

In DNA form, the CDR3 reads TGTGCCAGCAGCTGGGGGGACGGCGAAAAACTGTTTTTT. Its translation: CASSWGDGEKLFF. The V gene is TRBV5-4, the J gene TRBJ1-4; weak D call: TRBD1 (5 bases). CDR1 is SGHNT and CDR2 is YYREEE in the germline V gene (reference sequence). The CDR3 spans 13 residues. With 3 bases removed from V and 8 bases from J, the gap between germline ends came to 11 bases.

V is TRBV7-2 and J is TRBJ2-4; 9 bases map to TRBD1. V trimming: 4 bases; J trimming: 1 base; junction bases outside the gene matches: 8. The V gene's germline CDR1 is SGHTA and CDR2 FQGNSA. The CDR3 loop spans 17 amino acids. In DNA form, the CDR3 reads TGTGCCAGCAGCTGGAGAGGGACAGGGAACGCCAAAAACATTCAGTACTTC. Translating it yields CASSWRGTGNAKNIQYF.

The rearrangement joins TRBV5-1 to TRBJ2-5; D not certain. Trimming shortened V by 2 bases and J by 7 bases, and 15 bases separated the two germline ends. The CDR3 runs 14 residues. Germline-derived CDR1 and CDR2 are SGHRS and YFSETQ. CDR3 sequence reads: CASSFRSNSGTQYF. As DNA, the CDR3 is TGCGCCAGCAGCTTTCGTAGTAATTCCGGGACCCAGTACTTC.

The J gene is TRBJ2-7, the V gene TRBV27; D is perhaps TRBD1 (6 bases). From germline, CDR1 is MNHEY and CDR2 SMNVEV (reference sequence). The CDR3 sequence is 12 residues long. V dropped 5 bases and J dropped 3 bases, with 8 bases sitting between them. As DNA, the CDR3 is TGTGCCAGCAGTATGACAGGCTACGAGCAGTACTTC. It encodes CASSMTGYEQYF.

V gene TRBV7-2 combines with J gene TRBJ2-1; 8 nucleotides match TRBD2. Germline CDR1 SGHTA, CDR2 FQGNSA. V was clipped by 5 bases and J by 4 bases; unmatched bases: 7. CDR3 length: 15 residues. The CDR3 DNA follows: TGTGCCAGCAGCACCAAGCGGGGGCCATACAATGAGCAGTTCTTC. Amino acids: CASSTKRGPYNEQFF.

This sequence joins TRBV5-5 and TRBJ1-2, with unresolved D. V lost 0 bases and J 2 bases, leaving 11 bases between the germline ends. Germline lookup yields CDR1 SGHKS and CDR2 YYEKEE (reference sequence). The CDR3 has 15 amino acids. Written as DNA, the CDR3 is TGTGCCAGCAGCTTGGCCGGTACGGGAAACTATGGCTACACCTTC. Amino acid sequence: CASSLAGTGNYGYTF.

This chain joins TRBV19 and TRBJ2-1; tentatively, D is TRBD2 (6 bases). Germline assignment: CDR1 LNHDA and CDR2 SQIVND (reference sequence). This CDR3 contains 16 residues. The V and J ends lost 5 bases and 9 bases respectively, with 23 bases between them. CDR3 protein: CASSAYPFVAGPEQFF. DNA for the CDR3: TGTGCCAGTAGTGCATACCCGTTTGTGGCGGGGCCTGAGCAGTTCTTC.

The CDR3 DNA reads TGTGCCAGCAGCTTGGGACTAGCGGGGGTGGTGACAGATACGCAGTATTTT. Its translation is CASSLGLAGVVTDTQYF. The chain combines TRBV7-2 with TRBJ2-3; 14 bases line up with TRBD2. The J segment lost 3 bases and the V segment lost 3 bases, leaving 5 bases of the junction unmatched. This CDR3 is built from 17 residues. The V gene's germline CDR1 is SGHTA and CDR2 FQGNSA.

This clone was seen only once. V is TRBV3-1 (or the pseudogene TRBV3-2) and J is TRBJ1-1; D is undetermined. Germline V lookup: CDR1 LGHDT, CDR2 YNNKEL (reference sequence). This CDR3 is built from 12 residues. V dropped 4 bases and J dropped 7 bases, with 10 bases sitting between them. The CDR3 region has the DNA TGTGCCAGCAGCCGCACAACTAATGAAGCTTTCTTT. It encodes CASSRTTNEAFF.

CDR3 nucleotide sequence: TGTGCCAGCAGTTACGGATCCCGGGACAGAGGATACGAGCAGTACTTC. This gives the protein CASSYGSRDRGYEQYF. V is TRBV6-5 and J is TRBJ2-7; 7 bases map to TRBD1. Losses at the gene ends were 2 bases for V and 4 bases for J; bases not matched to a gene: 11. The CDR3 has 16 amino acids. Looked up from germline, CDR1 is MNHEY and CDR2 is SVGAGI.

The rearrangement links TRBV6-6 to TRBJ2-7, with TRBD1 matching over 12 bases. With 6 bases clipped from V and 6 bases from J, the junction kept 6 bases outside the gene matches. CDR1 is MNHNY and CDR2 is SVGAGI in the germline V gene (reference sequence). CDR3 length equals 14 residues. CDR3: CASRSSGQGAEQYF. CDR3 DNA sequence: TGTGCCAGCAGAAGTTCGGGACAGGGGGCCGAGCAGTACTTC.

The chain uses TRBV6-5 and TRBJ2-5; 8 bases map to TRBD2. The germline gives CDR1 MNHEY, CDR2 SVGAGI. The V and J ends lost 8 bases and 5 bases, in that order; junction bases with no gene match: 4. There are 12 residues in the CDR3. The chain's CDR3 is CASRGGSETQYF. Written as DNA, the CDR3 is TGTGCCAGCCGGGGGGGGAGTGAGACCCAGTACTTC.

The DNA of the CDR3 is TGTGCCAGCAGCTTAGCCCGGACTCTATTGCAGTTCTTC. Residues: CASSLARTLLQFF. The chain links TRBV7-2 to TRBJ2-1; a weak D match, TRBD2 (5 bases). Germline assignment: CDR1 SGHTA and CDR2 FQGNSA. CDR3 size: 13 residues. Trimming stripped 0 bases from V and 12 bases from J, with 12 bases between.

V and J are TRBV27 and TRBJ1-6, with D unresolved. The germline V gene encodes CDR1 MNHEY and CDR2 SMNVEV (reference sequence). Trimming stripped 4 bases from V and 4 bases from J, with 8 bases between. There are 14 residues in the CDR3. CDR3 residues: CASSSPGYNSPLHF. CDR3 DNA: TGTGCCAGCAGTTCGCCGGGATATAATTCACCCCTCCACTTT.

The genes are TRBV7-2 and TRBJ2-7; 11 positions match TRBD2. From germline, CDR1 is SGHTA and CDR2 FQGNSA. The CDR3 is 17 amino acids. Trimming removed 7 bases from V and 4 bases from J; junction bases left unmatched: 15. CDR3 DNA: TGTGCCAGCACCAGAAGCGCCGGTTGGACTAGCGGGTACGAGCAGTACTTC. Protein product: CASTRSAGWTSGYEQYF. The full variable domain, with the rest looked up from reference TRBV7-2 and TRBJ2-7, is GAGVSQSPSNKVTEKGKDVELRCDPISGHTALYWYRQSLGQGLEFLIYFQGNSAPDKSGLPSDRFSAERTGGSVSTLTIQRTQQEDSAVYLCASTRSAGWTSGYEQYFGPGTRLTVT.

CDR3 sequence reads: CASSLRDGGATDTQYF. Here the CDR3 DNA reads TGCGCCAGCAGCTTGAGGGACGGGGGGGCCACAGATACGCAGTATTTT. The chain is built from TRBV5-1 and TRBJ2-3; 8 bases match TRBD2. From germline, CDR1 is SGHRS and CDR2 YFSETQ. Losses at the gene ends were 1 base for V and 2 bases for J; bases not matched to a gene: 6. CDR3 length equals 16 residues.

V gene TRBV12-3 or TRBV12-4 combines with J gene TRBJ2-7; TRBD2 is a possible D gene (5 bases). The CDR3 covers 13 residues. V was pared by 3 bases and J by 6 bases, with 12 bases between. CDR3 amino acids: CASSFRGPGEQYF. As DNA, the CDR3 is TGTGCCAGCAGTTTTCGGGGTCCGGGCGAGCAGTACTTC.

This chain uses TRBV18 with TRBJ1-2, with D unclear. Germline CDR1 reads KGHSH; CDR2 reads LQKENI. Trimming removed 3 bases at V and 6 bases at J, with 8 bases between. The CDR3 spans 12 residues. CDR3 amino acids: CASSPPHDGYTF. The CDR3 nucleotides read TGTGCCAGCTCACCCCCCCATGATGGCTACACCTTC.

This clone was counted once. The chain is built from TRBV7-9 and TRBJ1-2, with D possibly matching TRBD1 (6 bases). The CDR3 sequence is 15 residues long. Trimming took 0 bases from V and 6 from J, leaving 14 bases between them. Germline V gene lookup returns CDR1 SEHNR and CDR2 FQNEAQ (reference sequence). DNA of the CDR3: TGTGCCAGCAGCTTAGCCTACAGGGTGGATGATGGCTACACCTTC. It codes for CASSLAYRVDDGYTF.

The V call is TRBV12-3 or TRBV12-4, the J call TRBJ1-6, with D perhaps matching TRBD1 (5 bases). This CDR3 region has 13 residues. The germline V and J ends were trimmed by 10 bases and 6 bases, with 13 bases remaining between them. This chain's CDR3 is CAIRTTTNSPLHF. CDR3 bases: TGTGCCATCAGGACAACGACTAATTCACCCCTCCACTTT.

CDR3 DNA: TGCGCCAGCAGCCAGGAACTAGCGGGGGGGAATTACCGGAAAGAGACCCAGTACTTC. As protein: CASSQELAGGNYRKETQYF. V and J are TRBV4-1 and TRBJ2-5, with TRBD2 identical over 13 bases. Germline V gene data show CDR1 as MGHRA and CDR2 as YSYEKL. The ends lost 3 bases at V and 3 bases at J; junction bases unmatched: 13. The CDR3 spans 19 residues.